This T cell receptor (beta chain) was sequenced in a study of T cells in Graves' hyperthyroidism and ophthalmopathy. With respect to this clonotype: A read error may account for a junction end that differs from germline.

The TCR beta CDR3 regions underwent amplification using RNA transcripts as the source. RT-PCR in the first round (using the HTBI primer set) targeted the TCR CDR3. MiXCR was run by TCRdb on the multiplex PCR reads, yielding one entry per CDR3 protein. The table includes 800,000 or so distinct CDR3 sequences, over 35% detected once. CDR1 and CDR2 (germline): LNHDA, SQIVND (reference sequence). The CDR3 spans 14 residues. The genes are TRBV19 and TRBJ2-7; 8 bases map to TRBD1. Sequencing used blood. The sequence came from a young man with Graves' hyperthyroidism. CDR3 region: CAGSKGQDDYEQYF. CDR3 nucleotide sequence: TGTGCCGGTAGTAAGGGACAGGACGACTACGAGCAGTACTTC. The variable domain in full, completed from reference TRBV19 and TRBJ2-7, reads DGGITQSPKYLFRKEGQNVTLSCEQNLNHDAMYWYRQDPGQGLRLIYYSQIVNDFQKGDIAEGYSVSREKKESFPLTVTSAQKNPTAFYLCAGSKGQDDYEQYFGPGTRLTVT.